This T cell receptor beta chain was captured in a study of shared clonotypes between healthy human individuals. At the level of the study: Donors were a couple of women and a few men aged 18 to 49.

Assay: immunoSEQ multiplex PCR; the TCRdb copy retains only in-frame clones and omits some. Found here are roughly 2 million clones, 85% to 95% of them singletons; the top ten hold 0.1% to 0.15%. CDR3 size: 19 residues. The TCR comes from a man between 18 and 35 years old in good health. V usage is TRBV21-1 and J usage is TRBJ2-7; the table assigns TRBD2, which was not confirmed against the DNA. TRBV21-1 is deemed a pseudogene. The specimen sequenced was naive CD4+ T cells sorted from blood. Specified subset: CD45RA+ positively selected. The CDR3 loop reads CASSKAGTWRGPQDYEQYF. The CDR3 DNA reads as TGTGCCAGCAGCAAAGCGGGAACTTGGCGGGGACCACAAGACTACGAGCAGTACTTC.